The following is a T cell receptor beta chain sequence with its context. The germline V gene has CDR1 ENHRY and CDR2 SYGVKD. The length of the CDR3 is 16 residues. Trimming at V came to 6 bases and at J to 2 bases, leaving 8 bases not matched to a gene. The sample belongs to a study of OX40 agonist ivuxolimab in advanced cancers. Clones were read by immunoSEQ multiplex PCR, and TCRdb kept only the in-frame ones, dropping some. The sample carries about 55,000 clones, more than 65% recorded once. Specimen: CD4+ or CD8+ T cells sorted from blood, collected in a trial of the OX40 agonist ivuxolimab. The sequence was obtained from an adult with an advanced solid tumor such as melanoma, head and neck, liver or kidney cancer. The rearrangement uses TRBV10-3 and TRBJ2-3; 10 bases are a match to TRBD2. In DNA, the CDR3 is TGTGCCATCAGCCGCTCCCTAGCGGGGGACACAGATACGCAGTATTTT. It codes for CAISRSLAGDTDTQYF.